These T cell receptor beta chains were read from a single sample in a study of blood T cells in healthy people across ages. TCRdb re-derived calls from the 5' RACE reads in MiXCR, one entry per CDR3 protein. The sample carries approximately 810,000 distinct CDR3 sequences, approximately 35% recorded once. The sequenced sample was blood. The receptors were gathered from a man between 18 and 29 years old in good health. Both conserved end residues are trimmed from each CDR3.

V	length	J	CDR3
TRBV7-2	14	TRBJ2-1	ASSGGTGYFDNEQF
TRBV15	14	TRBJ1-2	ATSSLPQQGGYGYT
TRBV11-2	12	TRBJ2-7	ASSFRGGSYEQY
TRBV12-3/TRBV12-4	10	TRBJ2-1	ASSSDDVRQF
TRBV5-6	14	TRBJ2-3	ASSSPQSSSTDTQY
TRBV14	15	TRBJ2-3	ASSQMRQGGGTDTQY
TRBV7-2	14	TRBJ2-1	ASSLAGRISVNEQF
TRBV4-1	15	TRBJ1-4	ASSQDRGDGRNEKLF
TRBV20-1	13	TRBJ2-1	RAALRDRGRDEQF
TRBV15	12	TRBJ1-1	ATSRVGPNVEAF
TRBV5-1	12	TRBJ2-5	ASRVDPQDGTQY
TRBV7-2	14	TRBJ2-1	ASTSPRASWTNEQF
TRBV20-1	13	TRBJ2-3	SAAPVSGGANTQY
TRBV5-6	14	TRBJ1-5	ASSSYREADNQPQH
TRBV7-2	13	.	ASTSRRREYNEQY
TRBV7-9	12	TRBJ1-4	ASSPGTGVEKLF
TRBV18	14	TRBJ2-1	ASSPRTASSYNEQF
TRBV20-1	12	TRBJ2-5	SARDQTGIETQY
TRBV28	12	TRBJ1-2	ASRPLRGNYGYT
TRBV6-1	11	TRBJ2-3	ASSEGTGGTQY
TRBV20-1	14	TRBJ1-2	SASSNRGRSFYGYT
TRBV20-1	13	TRBJ1-4	SARDLRGANEKLF
TRBV7-2	13	TRBJ2-2	ASSLQQGFPGELF
TRBV7-2	13	TRBJ2-3	ASSSRTGGRDTQY
TRBV6-5	13	TRBJ2-1	ASSYSAGFGNEQF
TRBV29-1	12	TRBJ2-1	SVGGGPPYNEQF
TRBV20-1	15	TRBJ1-2	SAPPTGDSFYNYGYT
TRBV20-1	9	TRBJ1-2	SALRAYGYT
TRBV2	10	TRBJ1-6	ASSWTDCPLH
TRBV28	13	TRBJ2-5	ASSPTLRRQETQY
TRBV20-1	12	TRBJ2-7	SAPQTQGNYEQY
TRBV12-3/TRBV12-4	9	TRBJ1-4	ASSQNEKLF
TRBV15	13	TRBJ1-6	ATSRDPEGNSPLH
TRBV12-3/TRBV12-4	11	TRBJ2-3	ATSTGDTDTQY
TRBV6-1	14	TRBJ1-2	ASSANRDRVNYGYT
TRBV20-1	11	TRBJ2-3	SASYRTRDTQY
TRBV30	11	TRBJ2-7	AWSYNGGYEQY
TRBV6-1	13	TRBJ2-4	ASSRTGSGSWEQY
TRBV4-3	16	TRBJ1-4	ASSQVRGGRATNEKLF
TRBV4-2	13	TRBJ2-5	ASSQDQGQFYEQY
TRBV20-1	13	TRBJ2-3	SATGLAGSTDTQY
TRBV12-3/TRBV12-4	11	TRBJ1-2	ASNAGGDYGYT
TRBV29-1	11	TRBJ2-1	SVRNGLKHEQF
TRBV7-9	14	TRBJ1-5	ASSFRTDHSNQPQH
TRBV6-2/TRBV6-3	15	TRBJ1-1	ASSYPEKSLRSAEAF
TRBV6-4	13	TRBJ1-1	APLAREGWDTEAF